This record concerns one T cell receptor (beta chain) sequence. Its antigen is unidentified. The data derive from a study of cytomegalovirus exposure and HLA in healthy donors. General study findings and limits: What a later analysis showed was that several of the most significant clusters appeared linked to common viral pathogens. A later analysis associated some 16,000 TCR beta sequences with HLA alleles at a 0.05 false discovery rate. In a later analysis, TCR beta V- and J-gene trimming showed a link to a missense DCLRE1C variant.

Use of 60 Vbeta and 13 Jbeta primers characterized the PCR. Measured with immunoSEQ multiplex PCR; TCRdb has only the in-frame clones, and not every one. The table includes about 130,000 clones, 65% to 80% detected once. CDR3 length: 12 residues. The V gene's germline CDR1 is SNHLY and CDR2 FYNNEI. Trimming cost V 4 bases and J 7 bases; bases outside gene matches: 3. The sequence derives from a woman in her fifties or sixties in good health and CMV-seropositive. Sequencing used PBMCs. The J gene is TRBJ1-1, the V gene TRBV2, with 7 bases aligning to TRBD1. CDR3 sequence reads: CASSVQGIEAFF. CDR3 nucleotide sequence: TGTGCCAGCAGTGTACAGGGGATTGAAGCTTTCTTT.